This T cell receptor (beta chain) was captured in a study of read filtering for tumor transcriptome and immune sequencing. Looking at the study overall: RNA-seq yielded only roughly 75 to 1,400 TCR reads, IR-seq about 4 to 10.27 million.

A word on this clonotype: Its cognate antigen is unknown. A much larger clone differs by one base, so this may be a read error.

Bone marrow was sampled from every patient at the time of active disease. Study results and limitations: The sorted CD138-negative fraction was a mixed bone marrow immune population, not purified T cells.

The germline CDR1 and CDR2 sequences are MNHEY and SMNVEV (reference sequence). This CDR3 has 16 residues. V was clipped by 3 bases and J by 2 bases; unmatched bases: 9. From approximately 400 ng of RNA, a library with molecular barcoded alpha/delta and beta/gamma adaptors was made. TCRdb processed the reads anew with MiXCR; each CDR3 protein has one entry. The data hold over 45,000 distinct CDR3 sequences, with more than 10% observed a single time. This rearrangement joins TRBV27 to TRBJ2-7, with TRBD1 identical over 8 bases. The sequenced sample consisted of a population of CD138-negative cells sorted from bone marrow. The sequence derives from a donor aged 40 or older with multiple myeloma. DNA of the CDR3: TGTGCCAGCAGTTTCAACCTGGGACAGGTGACCTACGAGCAGTACTTC. Amino acid sequence: CASSFNLGQVTYEQYF.